The clone carrying this T cell receptor beta chain was recorded many times. Trimming left V 5 bases short and J 2 bases short, with 12 bases between. Germline V gives CDR1 SGHNT, CDR2 YENEEA. The CDR3 runs 14 residues. Amplification yielded TCR beta CDR3 regions, with RNA transcripts as the source. HTBI primers were used for first-round RT-PCR of the TCR CDR3. TCRdb independently ran MiXCR on the multiplex PCR reads; one entry per CDR3 protein. Of around 600,000 distinct CDR3 sequences in the sample, about 16% were seen once. The sample is drawn from a study of T cells in Graves' hyperthyroidism and ophthalmopathy.

The specimen was blood. The clonotype originates from a middle-aged woman with Graves' ophthalmopathy. The V and J genes are TRBV11-3 and TRBJ1-1, with D possibly TRBD1 on 5 matching bases. CDR3 nucleotide sequence: TGTGCCAGCAGCCTTGGGGCGGAAAACACTGAAGCTTTCTTT. This encodes CASSLGAENTEAFF.